This T cell receptor beta chain emerged from a study of identical twins (dated by TCRdb to 2016 to 2018). In terms of the full investigation: To test whether fetal clonotypes persist, the study used deep sequencing on TCR alpha and beta repertoires from monozygotic twins, unrelated adults of various ages, and cord blood. To rule out contamination, replicate twin experiments were performed at different times with different library preparation protocols.

Results and caveats for the whole study, not just this receptor: In monozygotic twins, recombination models systematically underestimated out-of-frame TCR alpha sharing, but the models matched the sharing seen between unrelated individuals. Because the same donors could not be followed over many years, the conclusions relied on cross-sectional statistical analysis. Fewer insertions were carried by abundant cord blood beta clonotypes, a similar but weaker trend appeared in young adult naive repertoires, and no such trend appeared in memory repertoires. A weaker excess of twin sharing was found in beta out-of-frame sequences because the signal-to-noise ratio was lowered by fewer shared sequences. Zero-insertion analyses could be partly confounded by invariant T cells such as MAIT and iNKT, although diverse VJ usage argued against such confounding for most clonotypes. Compared with coincidental sharing between unrelated individuals, out-of-frame TCR alpha sequences shared between twins showed an excess of sequences with low generation probability.

This clonotype was counted many times. Its specific antigen is unknown. The record has no base qualities; no much larger clone is one base away. V and J are truncated by 6 bases and 4 bases respectively, leaving an intervening sequence of 12 bases. The germline V gene sets CDR1 to SNHLY and CDR2 to FYNNEI. From the cysteine up to the phenylalanine, the CDR3 has a length of 13 residues. The entry retains the CDR3 DNA only, 39 bases that are in frame from base 1. Every donor in the study was a healthy Caucasian. Three pairs of female monozygotic twins, all aged about 18 to 30 years, made up the twin cohort. Peripheral blood mononuclear cells were the source from which RNA for the TCR libraries was isolated. Library preparation used 5' RACE. The sequencer listed for this sample is Illumina HiSeq 2000. A universal primer binding site was introduced by template switching, and a unique molecular identifier was present in the final cDNA, enabling accurate counting of TCR cDNA molecules. First-strand cDNA for TCR alpha and beta chains was synthesized from specific primers in the conserved constant-segment region. To control for contamination, every cDNA library carried two barcodes: a SMART-Mk sample barcode plus Illumina barcodes. TruSeq adapter sequences, together with Illumina sample barcodes, were added in two successive PCR steps. Sequencing of the TCR alpha and beta cDNA libraries was done on the Illumina HiSeq platform using custom primers. As for the original processing: MiGEC was used to process raw reads and extract unique molecular identifiers, and MiXCR was used to find CDR3 positions. Recombination models were inferred per individual with the repgenHMM and IGoR tools using an EM algorithm. The analysis of shared clonotypes was done with the tcR package in R, with sharing normalized by the product of cloneset sizes. To study raw recombination without the effects of thymic and clonal selection, out-of-frame nonproductive sequences were analyzed. The public reads were reanalyzed by TCRdb: fastp trimming at Q25, MiXCR alignment, in-frame beta chains only. Duplicate CDR3 protein sequences are folded into a single record with the most common DNA and genes. These V and J calls rely on TCRdb rather than the paper's analysis. A total of approximately 890,000 distinct CDR3 sequences appear in this sample, approximately 13% of them only once. About 1.5% of the sample rests with the top ten.

These same data were also listed under a study on yellow fever vaccine responses in identical twins. The second paper further reports: According to the authors, in identical twins the way T cells responded to vaccination appeared partly convergent and partly personalized. In identical twins, the study followed T cell clones that responded to the vaccine with precision.

The TCR originated in a woman aged 18-35 years in good health. Sequencing was done on a sample of PBMCs. The sequence is built from TRBV2 and TRBJ1-2; the D gene is unclear. The encoded CDR3 is CASSPDGSYGYTF. The sequenced DNA is TGTGCCAGCAGCCCTGACGGCAGCTATGGCTACACCTTC.